Sequencing of this T cell receptor (beta chain) was carried out in a study of blood T cell repertoires in COVID-19 (TCRdb year 2020). Notes on the research overall: Collaborator samples came from the United States, Italy and Spain and covered acute and convalescent phases of COVID-19. The samples were drawn from two sources: the first 160 participants of the ongoing ImmuneRACE study, and 1,000 to 1,500 subjects contributed by 6 global collaborators. Where available, HLA class I and class II types were obtained from metadata supplied by the sample provider rather than from assay-based typing. Nearly every sample came with metadata listing a de-identified subject ID, COVID-19 status, age in years and sex. The repertoires were made available in a free public database intended to serve as a resource for research on the immune response to SARS-CoV-2. The dataset comprised deeply sampled blood TCRbeta repertoires from subjects exposed to, actively infected with, or recovered from COVID-19. The material from the prospective study consisted of cDNA or gDNA derived from T cells, B-cell-depleted T cells, or PBMCs.

TCRbeta CDR3 regions were amplified from genomic DNA using the immunoSEQ Assay, a bias-controlled multiplex PCR. The study's own analysis went as follows. The number of nucleated cells in each sample was estimated from the amplification of reference gene primers within the assay. Sequence reads were collapsed and filtered to measure the absolute abundance of every unique TCRbeta CDR3 rearrangement. For each sample, productive Simpson clonality was calculated by taking the square root of Simpson's diversity index across productive rearrangements. Drawn from immuneACCESS, this table holds only the in-frame rearrangements with V and J called that TCRdb kept. Clones are partly lost; checked studies trace under half to an unresolved V gene and leave the rest unexplained. That table furnishes V, J and clone size, whereas the DNA furnished D and trimming. The sample contains about 260,000 clones, approximately 86% of them found a single time. Jointly, the top ten make up around 5% of the sample.

As to this clone: What antigen it recognizes has not been identified. The record has no base qualities; no much larger clone is one base away.

One collaborating source in Seattle enrolled patients while the patients were actively infected and followed the patients over time throughout the course of disease. Whole blood was collected in K2EDTA tubes by collaborating institutions according to the institutions' own protocols. For TCRbeta analysis, collaborator samples were shipped as frozen whole blood, as isolated PBMCs, or as DNA extracted from either sample type. The paper as a whole reports these results and caveats: Clinical and demographic metadata were provided uncurated, with the amount varying by source and participant.

The material sequenced was peripheral blood. This clonotype was obtained from a woman aged 55-70 years with COVID-19, enrolled during active disease.

The encoded CDR3 is CASRPTGHTEAFF. The sequenced DNA is TGTGCCAGCAGACCGACAGGGCACACTGAAGCTTTCTTT. Recombination connected TRBV3-1 (or the pseudogene TRBV3-2) to TRBJ1-1, and TRBD1 matches 7 of the central bases. The CDR3 numbers 13 residues from cysteine through phenylalanine. Here the CDR3 DNA is all that survives: 39 bases in frame from base 1. Germline trimming: 6 bases from V, 3 bases from J; junction bases outside gene matches: 4. CDR1 and CDR2, per the germline V gene (reference sequence), are LGHDT and YNNKEL.